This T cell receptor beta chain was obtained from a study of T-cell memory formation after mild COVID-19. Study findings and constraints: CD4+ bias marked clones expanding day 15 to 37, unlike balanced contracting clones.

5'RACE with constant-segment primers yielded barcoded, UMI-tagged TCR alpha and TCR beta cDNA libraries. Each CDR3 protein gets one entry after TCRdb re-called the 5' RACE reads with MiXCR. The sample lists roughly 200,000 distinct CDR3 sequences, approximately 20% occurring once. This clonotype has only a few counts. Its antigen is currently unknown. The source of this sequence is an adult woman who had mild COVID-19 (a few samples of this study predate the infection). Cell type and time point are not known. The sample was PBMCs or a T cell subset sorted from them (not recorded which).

CDR3 region: CASSLIRPPEQYF. CDR3 nucleotides: TGTGCCAGCAGCTTAATCCGGCCTCCCGAGCAGTACTTC. The chain uses TRBV7-8 and TRBJ2-7; D gene ambiguous. The germline CDR1 and CDR2 sequences are SGHVS and FQNEAQ. Trimming took 2 bases from V and 6 from J, leaving 11 bases between them. The CDR3 contains 13 residues.